This T cell receptor (beta chain) stems from a study of beta chain features in type 1 diabetes. Across the whole study: Across the samples, around 110,000,000 sorted cells were examined in total. Findings and caveats of the study: Lower insertion and higher deletion counts appeared at VDJ junctions in type 1 diabetes patients. Within the patient group, naive, central memory and Treg TCRB repertoires appeared more similar to each other than within healthy donors.

Reverse transcribing all isolated RNA meant expressed TCRB transcripts were sequenced. Samples of naive, central memory and regulatory T cells yielded a mean of approximately 3.9 million reads. Some clones are missing from TCRdb's copy, which holds only in-frame ones; the method was immunoSEQ multiplex PCR. The sample has around 300,000 clones; around 15% are singletons. A note on this clone: Its antigen is still unknown.

This CDR3 is built from 14 residues. Looked up from germline, CDR1 is LGHNA and CDR2 is YNFKEQ. Trimming took 0 bases from V and 7 from J, leaving 10 bases between them. The V and J genes are TRBV4-2 and TRBJ1-5; the D gene is possibly TRBD1 (5 bases). Sample: central memory CD4+ T cells from blood. The source of this sequence is a man younger than 40 in good health. The CDR3 reads CASSQDFQGQPQHF. The CDR3 DNA sequence: TGTGCCAGCAGCCAAGATTTTCAGGGACAGCCCCAGCATTTT.